This TCR beta chain is drawn from a study of blood T cells in healthy people across ages. Overall study results and limits: Aged donors had fewer naive CD4+ cells and lower diversity than long-lived donors. Shifts in expanded clonotypes may have been confounded by donor CMV status, which was unknown.

There are many counts of this clonotype. Its specificity is unknown. A second PCR, run for roughly 7 to 11 cycles, used a sample-barcoded 5' primer plus a J-beta primer mix. Tags on each cDNA molecule came from a template-switch adaptor with 12 random nucleotides. Each CDR3 protein gets one entry after TCRdb re-called the 5' RACE reads with MiXCR. Found here are some 900,000 distinct CDR3 sequences, about 28% of them singletons; the top ten hold approximately 15%. Trimming removed 6 bases at V and 2 bases at J, with 11 bases between. Germline CDR1 reads MDHEN; CDR2 reads SYDVKM. There are 13 residues in the CDR3.

What was sequenced was blood. The chain joins TRBV28 to TRBJ2-7; no reliable D call. The receptor was derived from an elderly woman in good health. The CDR3 here is CASRNKGPYEQYF. CDR3 nucleotides: TGTGCCAGCAGAAATAAAGGCCCCTACGAGCAGTACTTC.